The source of this T cell receptor beta chain is a study of blood T cells in healthy people across ages. Study-wide points: Age brought a roughly linear fall in TCR beta diversity measured per million T cells. Because sorting was not performed, PBMCs prevented conclusive naive versus antigen-experienced comparison.

Isolated PBMCs totaled at least 6 million in each sample. A second roughly 7 to 11 cycle PCR used barcoded and J-beta primers. MiXCR, run by TCRdb on the 5' RACE reads, gives a single entry per CDR3 protein. The table shows 800,000 to 950,000 distinct CDR3 sequences, with 30% to 45% occurring only once. Comments on this clonotype: Antigen unknown.

J was trimmed by 7 bases and V by 5 bases; bases with no gene match: 2. Looked up from germline, CDR1 is ENHRY and CDR2 is SYGVKD. The CDR3 is made up of 13 amino acids. This chain uses TRBV10-3 with TRBJ1-6, with 7 bases that match TRBD1. Sequenced input: blood. The TCR sequence derives from a man aged 18-30 years in good health. The CDR3 nucleotides read TGTGCCATCAGTAGGGACAGAAATTCACCCCTCCACTTT. Amino acid sequence: CAISRDRNSPLHF.